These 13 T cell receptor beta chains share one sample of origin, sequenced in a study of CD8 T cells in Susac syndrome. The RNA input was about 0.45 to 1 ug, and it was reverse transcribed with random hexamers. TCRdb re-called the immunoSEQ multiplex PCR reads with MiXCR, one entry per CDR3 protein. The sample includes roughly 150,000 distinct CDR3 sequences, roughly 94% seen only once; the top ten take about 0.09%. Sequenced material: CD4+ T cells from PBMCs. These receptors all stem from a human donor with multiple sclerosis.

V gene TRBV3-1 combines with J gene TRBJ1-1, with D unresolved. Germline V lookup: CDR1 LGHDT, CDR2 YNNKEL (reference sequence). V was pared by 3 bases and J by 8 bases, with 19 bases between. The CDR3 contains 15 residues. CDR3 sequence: CASSQAGWAALEAFF. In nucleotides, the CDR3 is TGTGCCAGCAGCCAGGCCGGTTGGGCAGCCCTCGAAGCTTTCTTT.

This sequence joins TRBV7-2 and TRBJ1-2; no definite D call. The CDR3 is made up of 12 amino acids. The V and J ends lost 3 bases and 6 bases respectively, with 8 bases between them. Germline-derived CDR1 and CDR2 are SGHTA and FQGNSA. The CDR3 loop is CASSFMSNGYTF. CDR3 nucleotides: TGTGCCAGCAGCTTTATGTCAAATGGCTACACCTTC.

The CDR3 reads CSAGAWGEAFF. The CDR3, as DNA: TGCAGTGCTGGGGCTTGGGGGGAAGCTTTCTTT. This rearrangement joins TRBV20-1 to TRBJ1-1; a possible D gene is TRBD1 (5 bases). Germline loops: CDR1 DFQATT, CDR2 SNEGSKA (reference sequence). The CDR3 extends over 11 amino acids. V was pared by 5 bases and J by 8 bases, with 12 bases between.

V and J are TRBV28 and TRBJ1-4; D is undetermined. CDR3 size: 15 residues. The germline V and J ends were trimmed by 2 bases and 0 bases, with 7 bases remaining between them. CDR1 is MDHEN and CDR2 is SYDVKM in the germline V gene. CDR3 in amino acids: CASSLPIPTNEKLFF. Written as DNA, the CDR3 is TGTGCCAGCAGTTTACCCATCCCAACTAATGAAAAACTGTTTTTT.

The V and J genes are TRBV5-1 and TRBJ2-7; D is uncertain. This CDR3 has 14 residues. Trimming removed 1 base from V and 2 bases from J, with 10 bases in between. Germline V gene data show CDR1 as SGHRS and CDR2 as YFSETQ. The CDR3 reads CASSLNGPPYEQYF. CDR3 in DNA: TGCGCCAGCAGCTTGAATGGGCCTCCCTACGAGCAGTACTTC.

The CDR3 region is CATSDPDRVGEQFF. In nucleotides, the CDR3 is TGTGCCACCAGTGACCCAGACAGGGTAGGTGAGCAGTTCTTC. The V and J genes are TRBV24-1 and TRBJ2-1; TRBD1 agrees at 7 bases. This CDR3 has 14 amino acids. V shed 4 bases and J 9 bases; nucleotides not matched to a gene: 8. Per germline, CDR1 KGHDR and CDR2 SFDVKD.

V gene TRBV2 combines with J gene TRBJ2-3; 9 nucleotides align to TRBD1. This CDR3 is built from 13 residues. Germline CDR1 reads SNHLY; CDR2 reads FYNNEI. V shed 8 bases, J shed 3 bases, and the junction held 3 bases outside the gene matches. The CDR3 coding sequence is TGTGCCAGCGAGACAGGGGGTACAGATACGCAGTATTTT. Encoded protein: CASETGGTDTQYF.

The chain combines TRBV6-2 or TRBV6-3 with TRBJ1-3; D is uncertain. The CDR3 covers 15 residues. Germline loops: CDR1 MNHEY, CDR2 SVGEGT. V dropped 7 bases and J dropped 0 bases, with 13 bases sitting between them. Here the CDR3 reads CASTQSSHSGNTIYF. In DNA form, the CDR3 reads TGTGCCAGCACTCAAAGCAGTCACTCTGGAAACACCATATATTTT.

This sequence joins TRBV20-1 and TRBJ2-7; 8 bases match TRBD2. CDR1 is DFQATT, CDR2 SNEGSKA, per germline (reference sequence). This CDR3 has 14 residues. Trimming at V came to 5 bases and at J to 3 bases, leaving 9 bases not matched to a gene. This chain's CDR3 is CSAARGSGSYEQYF. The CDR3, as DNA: TGCAGTGCTGCAAGGGGGAGCGGGAGCTACGAGCAGTACTTC.

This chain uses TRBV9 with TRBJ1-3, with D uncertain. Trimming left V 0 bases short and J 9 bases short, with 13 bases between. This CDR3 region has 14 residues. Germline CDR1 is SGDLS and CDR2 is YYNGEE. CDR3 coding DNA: TGTGCCAGCAGCGTAGTAGGCAGTCAAGGCACCATATATTTT. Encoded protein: CASSVVGSQGTIYF.

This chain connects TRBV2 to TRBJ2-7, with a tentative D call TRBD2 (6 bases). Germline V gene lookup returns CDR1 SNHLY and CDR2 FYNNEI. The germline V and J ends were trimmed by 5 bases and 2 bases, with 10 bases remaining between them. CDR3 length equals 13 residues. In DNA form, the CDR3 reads TGTGCCAGCAGTCCGGGAGCCCCCTACGAGCAGTACTTC. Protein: CASSPGAPYEQYF.

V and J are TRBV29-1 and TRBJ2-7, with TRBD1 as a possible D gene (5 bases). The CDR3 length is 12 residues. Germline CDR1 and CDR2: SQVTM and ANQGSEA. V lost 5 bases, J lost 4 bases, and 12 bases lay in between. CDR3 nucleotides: TGCAGCGTTCAAAGGGGCATGTACGAGCAGTACTTC. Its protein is CSVQRGMYEQYF.

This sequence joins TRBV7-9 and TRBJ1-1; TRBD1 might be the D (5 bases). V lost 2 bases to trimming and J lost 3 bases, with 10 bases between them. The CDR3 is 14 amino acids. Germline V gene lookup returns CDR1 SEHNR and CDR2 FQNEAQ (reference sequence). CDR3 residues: CASSLRGTDTEAFF. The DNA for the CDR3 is TGTGCCAGCAGCTTACGAGGGACGGACACTGAAGCTTTCTTT. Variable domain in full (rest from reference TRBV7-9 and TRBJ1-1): DTGVSQNPRHKITKRGQNVTFRCDPISEHNRLYWYRQTLGQGPEFLTYFQNEAQLEKSRLLSDRFSAERPKGSFSTLEIQRTEQGDSAMYLCASSLRGTDTEAFFGQGTRLTVV.